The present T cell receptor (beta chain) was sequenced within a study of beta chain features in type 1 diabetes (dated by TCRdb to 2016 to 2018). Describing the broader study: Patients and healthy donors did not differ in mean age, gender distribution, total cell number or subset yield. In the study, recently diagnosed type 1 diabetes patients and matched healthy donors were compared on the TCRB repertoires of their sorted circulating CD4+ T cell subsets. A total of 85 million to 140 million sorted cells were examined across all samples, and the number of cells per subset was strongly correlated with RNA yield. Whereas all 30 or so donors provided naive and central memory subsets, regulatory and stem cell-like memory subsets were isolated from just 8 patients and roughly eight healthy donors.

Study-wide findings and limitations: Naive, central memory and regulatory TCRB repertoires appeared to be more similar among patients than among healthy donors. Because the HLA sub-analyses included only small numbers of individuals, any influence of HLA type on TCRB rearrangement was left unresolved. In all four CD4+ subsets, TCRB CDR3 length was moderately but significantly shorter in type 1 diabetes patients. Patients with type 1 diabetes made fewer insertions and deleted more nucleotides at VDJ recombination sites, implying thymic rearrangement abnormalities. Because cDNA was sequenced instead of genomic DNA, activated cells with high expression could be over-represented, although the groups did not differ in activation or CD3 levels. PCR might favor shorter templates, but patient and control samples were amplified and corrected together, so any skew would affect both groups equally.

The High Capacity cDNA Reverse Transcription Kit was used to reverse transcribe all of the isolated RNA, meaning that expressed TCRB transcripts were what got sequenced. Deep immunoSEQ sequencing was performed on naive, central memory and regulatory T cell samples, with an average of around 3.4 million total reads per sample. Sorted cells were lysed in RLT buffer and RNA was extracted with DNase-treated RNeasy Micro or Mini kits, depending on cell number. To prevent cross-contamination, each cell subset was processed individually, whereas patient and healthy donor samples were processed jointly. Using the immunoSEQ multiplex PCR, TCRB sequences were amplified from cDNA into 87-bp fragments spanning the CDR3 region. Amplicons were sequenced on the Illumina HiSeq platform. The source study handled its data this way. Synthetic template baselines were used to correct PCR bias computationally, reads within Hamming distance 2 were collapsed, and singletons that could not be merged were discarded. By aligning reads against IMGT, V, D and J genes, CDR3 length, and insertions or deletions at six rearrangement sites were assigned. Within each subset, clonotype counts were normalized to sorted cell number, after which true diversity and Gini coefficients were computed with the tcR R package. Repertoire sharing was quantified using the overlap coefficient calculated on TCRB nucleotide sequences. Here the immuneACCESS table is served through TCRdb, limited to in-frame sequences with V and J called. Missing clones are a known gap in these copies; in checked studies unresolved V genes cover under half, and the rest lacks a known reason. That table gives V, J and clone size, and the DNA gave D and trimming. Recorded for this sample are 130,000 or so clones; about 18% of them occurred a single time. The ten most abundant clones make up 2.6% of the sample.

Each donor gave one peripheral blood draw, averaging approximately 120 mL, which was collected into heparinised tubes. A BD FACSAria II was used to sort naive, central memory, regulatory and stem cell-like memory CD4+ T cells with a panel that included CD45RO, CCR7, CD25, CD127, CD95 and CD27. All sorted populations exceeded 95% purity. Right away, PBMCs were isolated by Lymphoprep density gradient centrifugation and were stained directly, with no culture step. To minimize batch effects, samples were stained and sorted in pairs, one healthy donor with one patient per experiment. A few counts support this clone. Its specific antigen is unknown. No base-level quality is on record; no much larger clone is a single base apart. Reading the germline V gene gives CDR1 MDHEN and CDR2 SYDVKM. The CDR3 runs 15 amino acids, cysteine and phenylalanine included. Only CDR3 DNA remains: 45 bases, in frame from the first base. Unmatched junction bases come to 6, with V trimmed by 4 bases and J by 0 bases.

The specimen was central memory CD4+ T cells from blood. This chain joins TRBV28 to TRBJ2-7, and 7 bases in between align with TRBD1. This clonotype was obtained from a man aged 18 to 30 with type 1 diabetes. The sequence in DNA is TGTGCCAGCAGTTCACCCGGGACAGCCTCCTACGAGCAGTACTTC. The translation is CASSSPGTASYEQYF.